A selection of T cell receptor beta chains follows, all from one sample in a study of CD8+CD57+ T cells in acquired aplastic anemia. TCRdb analysed the reads with MiXCR anew, one entry per CDR3 protein. The sample has some 140,000 distinct CDR3 sequences; roughly 40% are singletons. The sequencing input was sorted CD4+, CD8+, or CD8+CD57+ T cells (not recorded which) from PBMCs. The receptors stem from a human donor in good health, serving as a control. CDR3s include the opening cysteine and the closing phenylalanine or tryptophan. A D gene is named only where the DNA matches it firmly. Rows give clone size only sometimes, using once, few, many, or a class for an expanded clone.

j_call	d_call	clone_size	v_call	cdr3_nt	cdr3_aa
TRBJ1-2	NA	NA	TRBV29-1	TGCAGCGTTGTGGCAGGAGCCCCAAACTATGGCTACACCTTC	CSVVAGAPNYGYTF
TRBJ2-7	TRBD1	many	TRBV7-7	TGTGCCAGCAGCGCGGGACAGGGTAGGACCGGCTACGAGCAGTACTTC	CASSAGQGRTGYEQYF
TRBJ2-7	TRBD1	NA	TRBV2	TGTGCCAGCAGAATCCAGAGACAGGGCTACGAGCAGTACTTC	CASRIQRQGYEQYF
TRBJ1-5	TRBD1	many	TRBV20-1	TGCAGTGCTAGTCTGGGAGCAGGGGGAAATCAGCCCCAGCATTTT	CSASLGAGGNQPQHF
TRBJ2-7	NA	many	TRBV7-6	TGTGCCAGCAGCTTAGCGGACGACCTTAGGGACGAGCAGTACTTC	CASSLADDLRDEQYF
TRBJ1-2	NA	many	TRBV4-1	TGCGCCAGCAGCCAAGATGACGGCAGGGGTTATAACTATGGCTACACCTTC	CASSQDDGRGYNYGYTF
TRBJ2-7	TRBD1	NA	TRBV29-1	TGCAGCGTGGCAGGACAGGATGCCTACGAGCAGTACTTC	CSVAGQDAYEQYF
TRBJ2-1	NA	many	TRBV20-1	TGCAGTGCTAGAAGGGTATGGAATGAGCAGTTCTTC	CSARRVWNEQFF
TRBJ1-1	NA	many	TRBV28	TGTGCCAGCAACGCACCGGGGGGGACAAACGTAGCTTTCTTT	CASNAPGGTNVAFF
TRBJ2-7	NA	many	TRBV20-1	TGCAGTGCTGGGACTGGGATTTCCTACGAGCAGTACTTC	CSAGTGISYEQYF
TRBJ1-2	NA	NA	TRBV20-1	TGCAGTGCCATTCCGGGCAGGTCTTACTATGGCTACACCTTC	CSAIPGRSYYGYTF
TRBJ1-5	TRBD1	NA	TRBV19	TGTGCCAGTAGTTTACAGGGGCCTCAGCCCCAGCATTTT	CASSLQGPQPQHF
TRBJ1-6	NA	NA	TRBV10-3	TGTGCCATCAGCGCCGACAGCAGCCGTTCACCCCTCCACTTT	CAISADSSRSPLHF
TRBJ2-1	TRBD2	many	TRBV3-1	TGTGCCAGCAGCCGGGGGGGTGGCAATGAGCAGTTCTTC	CASSRGGGNEQFF
TRBJ2-4	NA	few	TRBV18	TGTGCCAGCTCACCAGGACAGCCTAAGCTCCACTTC	CASSPGQPKLHF
TRBJ2-1	NA	many	TRBV9	TGTGCCAGCAGCGTATCCGTCAATGAGCAGTTCTTC	CASSVSVNEQFF
TRBJ2-3	TRBD1	NA	TRBV20-1	TGCAGTGCTAGAGATGGGACAGGGCGAGATACGCAGTATTTT	CSARDGTGRDTQYF